Listed below are T cell receptor beta chains from one sample, sequenced in a study of brain T cells in children with intractable seizures. Using immunoSEQ multiplex PCR, the repertoire was profiled, and TCRdb retains in-frame clones only, with some absent. The data show roughly 80,000 clones, around 90% seen once. Source: peripheral blood, taken at surgery. These receptors came from a girl between 2 and 10 years old with Rasmussen encephalitis and intractable seizures. Both conserved end residues are part of each CDR3. Fields, in order: V gene, J gene, clone size, D gene, CDR3 DNA, CDR3 protein. The D gene is left open where the match is weak. Size tells how often a clone was seen (once, few, many) or the class of an expanded clone, and some rows leave it out.

TRBV19	TRBJ1-5	-	TRBD1	TGTGCCAGTAGGCGGGAATTCGGGACAGGGCAACAGCCCCAGCATTTT	CASRREFGTGQQPQHF
TRBV24-1	TRBJ2-7	-	TRBD1	TGTGCCACCAGTGGGAGGACAGGGGCAGGCTACGAGCAGTACTTC	CATSGRTGAGYEQYF
TRBV4-1	TRBJ1-5	-	-	TGCGCCAGCAGCCAAGAACGGGGGAATCAGCCCCAGCATTTT	CASSQERGNQPQHF
TRBV15	TRBJ1-1	-	-	TGTGCCACCAGCGGAACCACGTACACTGAAGCTTTCTTT	CATSGTTYTEAFF
TRBV2	TRBJ1-2	once	TRBD1	TGTGCCAGCAGTGAAGTTTTTCGTAGGGGGCTCCTTTGGGGCTACACCTTC	CASSEVFRRGLLWGYTF
TRBV5-1	TRBJ1-6	few	-	TGCGCCAGCAGCTTGGACAGTTCTTCACCCCTCCACTTT	CASSLDSSSPLHF
TRBV10-3	TRBJ1-6	-	-	TGTGCCATCAGTATTCGTGCGACAGCTTATAATTCACCCCTCCACTTT	CAISIRATAYNSPLHF
TRBV6-5	TRBJ1-1	-	-	TGTGCCAGCAGTTACTCGAGGGTTGGCACTGAAGCTTTCTTT	CASSYSRVGTEAFF
TRBV15	TRBJ1-2	-	-	TGTGCCACCAGCAGGGCCGGGGACACGGACTATGGCTACACCTTC	CATSRAGDTDYGYTF
TRBV2	TRBJ1-2	-	-	TGTGCCAGCTTCGGCTATGGCTACACCTTC	CASFGYGYTF
TRBV9	TRBJ2-7	-	TRBD1	TGTGCCAGCAGCGTAGGAGGGCAGGGGGCGATGGGCGAGCAGTACTTC	CASSVGGQGAMGEQYF
TRBV2	TRBJ2-7	-	TRBD1	TGTGCCAGCAGCAGGCTAGGGGGGACAGGACAGTACGAGCAGTACTTC	CASSRLGGTGQYEQYF
TRBV18	TRBJ1-1	-	TRBD1	TGTGCCAGCTCACCACAGACAGGGACGATTGGCACTGAAGCTTTCTTT	CASSPQTGTIGTEAFF
TRBV12-3/TRBV12-4	TRBJ1-5	-	-	TGTGCCAGCAGGGACAGTACGTTTTCCCCCCAGCATTTT	CASRDSTFSPQHF
TRBV7-9	TRBJ2-2	-	TRBD2	TGTGCCAGCAGCCACGAGGTAGCGGGAGCCGGGGAGCTGTTTTTT	CASSHEVAGAGELFF
TRBV9	TRBJ2-5	-	-	TGTGCCAGCAGTTCCAGCCAAGGGACGGGAGAGACCCAGTACTTC	CASSSSQGTGETQYF
TRBV2	TRBJ1-4	-	-	TGTGCCACGGCTCGAACGGTTAATGAAAAACTGTTTTTT	CATARTVNEKLFF
TRBV13	TRBJ2-1	-	TRBD2	TGTGCCAGCAGCCATAGCGGGAGTAACATCGGTGAGCAGTTCTTC	CASSHSGSNIGEQFF
TRBV6-2/TRBV6-3	TRBJ2-1	once	TRBD2	TGTGCCAGCAGTCAGCGGGGGGACGATGAGCAGTTCTTC	CASSQRGDDEQFF
TRBV24-1	TRBJ1-5	-	TRBD1	TGTGCCACCAGGGGGACAGGGAATCAGCCCCAGCATTTT	CATRGTGNQPQHF
TRBV23-1	TRBJ2-4	-	-	TGCGCCAGCAGTCAACCAGGGACTCACGCCAAAAACATTCAGTACTTC	CASSQPGTHAKNIQYF
TRBV12-3/TRBV12-4	TRBJ1-2	-	-	TGTGCCAGCAGTTTAGGGGGCGCGGAGGGCTACACCTTC	CASSLGGAEGYTF
TRBV19	TRBJ1-6	-	TRBD1	TGTGCCAGTAGTATCTTTTCCGGGACAGCAAATTCACCCCTCCACTTT	CASSIFSGTANSPLHF
TRBV7-9	TRBJ2-2	few	-	TGTGCCAGCAGCCTTGTGGGAGATGGCGGGGAGCTGTTTTTT	CASSLVGDGGELFF
TRBV28	TRBJ1-6	-	TRBD1	TGTGCCAGCTCTTTGAGAGGGACAGATACTTCTGCTGGGAATTCACCCCTCCACTTT	CASSLRGTDTSAGNSPLHF
TRBV5-1	TRBJ2-3	once	-	TGCGCCAGCAGCTTGGGGACTAGCACAGATACGCAGTATTTT	CASSLGTSTDTQYF
TRBV7-9	TRBJ2-7	-	-	TGTGCCAGCAGCGAGGAAGGGATCCACGAGCAGTACTTC	CASSEEGIHEQYF